These T cell receptor beta chains were read from a single sample in a study of T cell repertoires in cytomegalovirus infection. No cognate antigen is known for these TCRs. TCRdb independently ran MiXCR on the reads; one entry per CDR3 protein. Here the sample spans about 830,000 distinct CDR3 sequences, 30% to 35% being singletons. The material sequenced was cultured CD8+ T cells from PBMCs, taken from culture after CMV antigen stimulation. The receptors derive from a human donor in good health (CMV status not recorded). Some clones in this sample may be carry-over from other donors' samples. CDR3s include the opening cysteine and the closing phenylalanine or tryptophan. Fields, in order: V gene, J gene, clone size, D gene, CDR3 protein, CDR3 DNA. D genes are given only for firm matches. A clone size is listed for some rows: how often the clone was seen (once, few, many), or a class if it is expanded.

TRBV6-5	TRBJ1-4	few	TRBD1	CASSYRQGDEKLFF	TGTGCCAGCAGTTACCGACAGGGGGACGAAAAACTGTTTTTT
TRBV7-9	TRBJ2-5	few	NA	CASSQPATQETQYF	TGTGCCAGCAGCCAACCAGCGACCCAAGAGACCCAGTACTTC
TRBV19	TRBJ2-6	NA	NA	CASSISGVGANVLTF	TGTGCCAGTAGTATCTCAGGGGTCGGGGCCAACGTCCTGACTTTC
TRBV6-1	TRBJ2-3	NA	NA	CASSRRDGTDTQYF	TGTGCCAGCAGCCGAAGGGACGGCACAGATACGCAGTATTTT
TRBV29-1	TRBJ1-5	few	TRBD1	CSVPGTGINQPQHF	TGCAGCGTTCCTGGGACAGGGATCAATCAGCCCCAGCATTTT
TRBV6-5	TRBJ2-3	NA	NA	CASSYSKGLTDTQYF	TGTGCCAGCAGTTACTCGAAGGGTCTTACGGATACGCAGTATTTT
TRBV15	TRBJ1-5	NA	NA	CATSRDGVSNQPQHF	TGTGCCACCAGCAGAGACGGGGTTAGCAATCAGCCCCAGCATTTT
TRBV27	TRBJ2-5	NA	NA	CASSLSSAEGETQYF	TGTGCCAGCAGTTTATCGTCTGCTGAGGGAGAGACCCAGTACTTC
TRBV6-1	TRBJ2-3	many	TRBD1	CASSLTGAGTDTQYF	TGTGCCAGCAGTCTGACAGGGGCCGGCACAGATACGCAGTATTTT
TRBV27	TRBJ1-6	many	NA	CASSLSLGSSNSPLHF	TGTGCCAGCAGTTTATCGTTAGGGTCTTCTAATTCACCCCTCCACTTT
TRBV20-1	TRBJ1-1	NA	TRBD1	CSARGTGGPEAFF	TGCAGTGCTAGAGGGACAGGGGGACCTGAAGCTTTCTTT
TRBV29-1	TRBJ1-2	NA	NA	CSVEDLAGLGYTF	TGCAGCGTTGAAGATCTTGCGGGGTTGGGCTACACCTTC
TRBV5-5	TRBJ2-1	NA	NA	CASSFSTGPFEQFF	TGTGCCAGCAGCTTTTCGACAGGCCCCTTCGAGCAGTTCTTC
TRBV7-9	TRBJ2-7	once	NA	CASSLETGASYEQYF	TGTGCCAGCAGCTTAGAAACGGGGGCGTCCTACGAGCAGTACTTC
TRBV4-2	TRBJ1-6	few	NA	CASSQGPGPGPLHF	TGTGCCAGCAGCCAAGGTCCAGGCCCGGGGCCCCTCCACTTT
TRBV7-2	TRBJ2-2	many	NA	CASSLDWRGTGELFF	TGTGCCAGCAGCTTAGATTGGCGGGGTACCGGGGAGCTGTTTTTT
TRBV18	TRBJ2-3	NA	NA	CASSPESGWLDTQYF	TGTGCCAGCTCACCGGAGTCAGGGTGGTTGGATACGCAGTATTTT
TRBV11-2	TRBJ1-2	NA	NA	CASSSPSLEPAGYGYTF	TGTGCCAGCAGCTCACCTAGTTTGGAGCCAGCCGGCTATGGCTACACCTTC
TRBV5-6	TRBJ2-5	once	NA	CASSTPRIPQMVTQYF	TGTGCCAGCAGCACGCCGCGCATCCCGCAGATGGTGACCCAGTACTTC
TRBV6-5	TRBJ2-1	few	TRBD2	CASSFSGGANNEQFF	TGTGCCAGCAGTTTCAGCGGGGGGGCCAACAATGAGCAGTTCTTC
TRBV5-1	TRBJ1-2	NA	NA	CASSLEPTGSNYGYTF	TGCGCCAGCAGCTTGGAACCAACAGGGTCAAACTATGGCTACACCTTC
TRBV27	TRBJ2-7	few	TRBD1	CASSPSPDRGLYEQYF	TGTGCCAGCAGTCCTTCCCCGGACAGGGGGCTCTACGAGCAGTACTTC
TRBV7-9	TRBJ1-2	NA	TRBD1	CASSSSLRDRINYGYTF	TGTGCCAGCAGCTCGTCCCTCCGGGACAGAATTAACTATGGCTACACCTTC
TRBV10-3	TRBJ1-1	NA	TRBD1	CAISNRGNTEAFF	TGTGCCATCAGTAACAGGGGAAACACTGAAGCTTTCTTT
TRBV10-3	TRBJ2-7	NA	NA	CAISVIGPSREQYF	TGTGCCATCAGTGTCATCGGCCCGTCACGGGAGCAGTACTTC
TRBV4-3	TRBJ1-1	NA	NA	CASSQDQGAYTEAFF	TGCGCCAGCAGCCAAGATCAGGGAGCCTACACTGAAGCTTTCTTT
TRBV6-1	TRBJ2-3	NA	TRBD1	CASSRRGTEDPSTDTQYF	TGTGCCAGCAGCCGGCGTGGGACAGAAGACCCAAGCACAGATACGCAGTATTTT
TRBV7-6	TRBJ2-3	NA	TRBD2	CVSSLEIAGGTDTQYF	TGTGTCAGCAGCTTAGAGATAGCGGGGGGCACAGATACGCAGTATTTT
TRBV6-1	TRBJ2-7	few	NA	CASSVRRESMREQYF	TGTGCCAGCAGTGTTCGACGGGAGTCTATGCGCGAGCAGTACTTC
TRBV28	TRBJ2-1	few	NA	CASIGTDYNEQFF	TGTGCTAGCATCGGGACTGACTACAATGAGCAGTTCTTC
TRBV11-2	TRBJ2-3	NA	TRBD2	CASSPKLDLAGGTDTQYF	TGTGCCAGCAGCCCAAAGTTGGATCTAGCGGGGGGTACGGATACGCAGTATTTT
TRBV7-6	TRBJ2-7	few	NA	CASGLNPHRPSISYEQYF	TGTGCCAGCGGCTTAAACCCCCACAGGCCCTCGATCTCCTACGAGCAGTACTTC
TRBV12-3/TRBV12-4	TRBJ2-5	NA	TRBD2	CASSFGLAGGQETQYF	TGTGCCAGCAGTTTCGGGCTAGCGGGGGGGCAGGAGACCCAGTACTTC
TRBV7-9	TRBJ1-1	NA	TRBD1	CASSLGTGGVLNTEAFF	TGTGCCAGCAGCTTAGGAACAGGGGGCGTTTTGAACACTGAAGCTTTCTTT
TRBV19	TRBJ2-1	NA	NA	CASSIGSLYNEQFF	TGTGCCAGTAGTATCGGCAGCCTCTACAATGAGCAGTTCTTC
TRBV7-2	TRBJ2-5	many	NA	CASSLGTQKETQYF	TGTGCCAGCAGCTTGGGGACACAAAAAGAGACCCAGTACTTC
TRBV20-1	TRBJ2-3	NA	NA	CSARDQDLPTDTQYF	TGCAGTGCTAGAGATCAGGACCTCCCCACAGATACGCAGTATTTT
TRBV28	TRBJ2-2	once	TRBD2	CASILGGGASGYTGELVF	TGTGCCAGCATCCTAGGCGGGGGTGCTAGCGGGTACACCGGGGAGCTGGTTTTT
TRBV6-5	TRBJ2-7	NA	NA	CASSYSGESYEQYF	TGTGCCAGCAGTTACTCAGGGGAGTCCTACGAGCAGTACTTC
TRBV4-1	TRBJ2-3	few	TRBD1	CASSSRTGRGTDTQYF	TGCGCCAGCAGCTCGCGGACAGGGCGCGGCACAGATACGCAGTATTTT
TRBV7-9	TRBJ1-4	NA	TRBD1	CASSPSSGQGNEKLFF	TGTGCCAGCAGCCCCTCTTCGGGACAGGGGAATGAAAAACTGTTTTTT
TRBV6-1	TRBJ2-3	NA	TRBD2	CASSRSGGGADTQYF	TGTGCCAGCAGTCGTAGCGGGGGAGGCGCAGATACGCAGTATTTT
TRBV6-5	TRBJ2-5	few	TRBD2	CASSYSKSGGETQYF	TGTGCCAGCAGTTACTCGAAAAGCGGGGGAGAGACCCAGTACTTC
TRBV25-1	TRBJ1-1	NA	NA	CASRGPSATEAFF	TGTGCCAGCAGGGGCCCAAGTGCGACTGAAGCTTTCTTT
TRBV7-9	TRBJ1-4	few	NA	CASSSTNRVRPEDNEKLFF	TGTGCCAGCAGCTCAACCAACAGGGTTCGACCCGAAGACAATGAAAAACTGTTTTTT
TRBV6-4	TRBJ1-2	NA	NA	CASSDSGTSPSYTF	TGTGCCAGCAGTGACTCCGGGACGTCCCCCAGCTACACCTTC
TRBV11-3	TRBJ1-1	NA	NA	CASSPGRIDPRGTEAFF	TGTGCCAGCAGCCCCGGCCGAATTGACCCACGGGGCACTGAAGCTTTCTTT
TRBV7-2	TRBJ2-7	NA	NA	CASSLYTYDYSGGSDEQYF	TGTGCCAGCAGCTTATATACATACGATTACTCCGGAGGGTCCGACGAGCAGTACTTC
TRBV6-6	TRBJ1-2	NA	TRBD1	CASTRGQTYGYTF	TGTGCCAGCACCCGGGGACAGACCTATGGCTACACCTTC
TRBV4-1	TRBJ2-2	NA	TRBD2	CASSLLAGVGTGELFF	TGCGCCAGCAGCCTACTAGCGGGGGTGGGCACCGGGGAGCTGTTTTTT
TRBV20-1	TRBJ2-7	few	TRBD1	CSARGDRDYEQYF	TGCAGTGCTAGAGGGGACAGGGACTACGAGCAGTACTTC